The entry below gives a single T cell receptor beta chain sequence along with its context. Its specificity is not known. The record originates from a study of regulatory T cells in long-lasting Graves disease. CDR3-region Arm-PCR and iRepertoire HTBI primers produced the TCR beta libraries. Each CDR3 protein is one row after TCRdb ran MiXCR on the multiplex PCR reads. Of approximately 540,000 distinct CDR3 sequences in the sample, around 11% were seen once. CDR3 length: 16 amino acids. The V gene's germline CDR1 is MNHEY and CDR2 SMNVEV (reference sequence). V lost 6 bases and J 8 bases, leaving 23 bases between the germline ends. Broader study findings: Persistent disease was characterized by preferential usage of TRBV28, TRBJ1-2 and TRBJ2-5.

As for time point: newly diagnosed GD, antithyroid drugs for less than 3 months. From RNA extracted from PBMCs, the TCR library was made. These data also formed part of another study, on T cells in Graves' hyperthyroidism and ophthalmopathy.

This TCR was recovered from a woman aged 25 to 45 with Graves disease. This chain connects TRBV27 to TRBJ2-1; D is possibly TRBD1 or TRBD2 (6 bases each). This specimen consisted of peripheral blood mononuclear cells (PBMCs), obtained at new diagnosis, from a patient treated with antithyroid drugs. The CDR3 reads CASRFRRDTGGDEQFF. CDR3 bases: TGTGCCAGCAGATTTCGGCGGGACACGGGTGGGGATGAGCAGTTCTTC.